Following are 18 T cell receptor beta chains from one sample sequenced in a study of blood T cell repertoires in COVID-19. TCRdb's copy holds only in-frame clones and misses some; the assay was immunoSEQ multiplex PCR. The table includes under 150,000 clones, 60% to 80% detected once. The specimen sequenced was PBMCs or T cells enriched from blood (not recorded which). The receptor set was obtained from a woman aged 50 to 60 who had recovered from COVID-19.

The rearrangement links TRBV21-1 to TRBJ1-2; the table gives TRBD1 as D, unverified against the DNA. TRBV21-1 is a recognized pseudogene. This CDR3 contains 14 residues. The CDR3 nucleotides read TGTGCCAGCAACGGAAGGACAGGGGCCTATGGCTACACCTTC. It yields the protein CASNGRTGAYGYTF.

The chain recombines TRBV29-1 with TRBJ2-5; 8 bases map to TRBD2. J was trimmed by 1 base and V by 6 bases; bases with no gene match: 4. CDR1 is SQVTM, CDR2 ANQGSEA, per germline. This CDR3 spans 13 amino acids. Here the CDR3 DNA reads TGCAGCGTAAGAGCGGGGGTCCAAGAGACCCAGTACTTC. Translated, it gives CSVRAGVQETQYF.

The rearrangement joins TRBV14 to TRBJ2-6, with D perhaps TRBD1 (6 bases). The CDR3 has 16 amino acids. V shed 0 bases and J shed 4 bases, with 10 bases lying between them. CDR1 is SGHDN, CDR2 FVKESK, per germline. The CDR3: CASSQDRGRGANVLTF. CDR3 coding DNA: TGTGCCAGCAGCCAAGATAGGGGGAGAGGGGCCAACGTCCTGACTTTC.

This clone has just a few counts. This chain connects TRBV7-3 to TRBJ2-1; TRBD2 aligns across 11 bases. CDR3 size: 15 residues. Per the germline V gene, CDR1 is SGHTA and CDR2 is FQGTGA. V shed 4 bases and J 4 bases; nucleotides not matched to a gene: 3. In DNA form, the CDR3 reads TGTGCCAGCAGCTCCGGGACTAGCGGTTACAATGAGCAGTTCTTC. Its protein is CASSSGTSGYNEQFF.

The chain carries TRBV13 and TRBJ2-2; the D is unclear. Trimming left V 5 bases short and J 5 bases short, with 12 bases between. There are 14 residues in the CDR3. Germline V gene data show CDR1 as PRHDT and CDR2 as FYEKMQ (reference sequence). In DNA form, the CDR3 reads TGTGCCAGCAGCGAAGAACGGTGGACCGGGGAGCTGTTTTTT. This gives the protein CASSEERWTGELFF.

This chain uses TRBV30 with TRBJ1-5; D is ambiguous. Germline V gene lookup returns CDR1 GTSNPN and CDR2 SVGIG (reference sequence). CDR3 size: 11 residues. Trimming shortened V by 2 bases and J by 6 bases, and 5 bases separated the two germline ends. The CDR3 protein is CAWSLGQPQHF. CDR3 nucleotides: TGTGCCTGGAGTCTCGGTCAGCCCCAGCATTTT.

The V gene is TRBV25-1, the J gene TRBJ2-3; 7 positions match TRBD2. Per germline, CDR1 MGHDK and CDR2 SYGVNS. With V trimmed by 7 bases and J by 0 bases, 4 bases remained unmatched. This CDR3 has 14 residues. The CDR3 region has the DNA TGTGCCAGCATGAGCGGGATCAGCACAGATACGCAGTATTTT. Protein sequence: CASMSGISTDTQYF.

Concerning this clone: Other DNA sequences in this specimen translate into the identical CDR3. The chain couples TRBV9 to TRBJ1-3; D remains ambiguous. The CDR3 consists of 14 residues. Germline-derived CDR1 and CDR2 are SGDLS and YYNGEE. V lost 0 bases and J 1 base, leaving 5 bases between the germline ends. The CDR3 loop is CASSVAVSGNTIYF. CDR3 sequence (DNA): TGTGCCAGCAGCGTAGCGGTATCTGGAAACACCATATATTTT.

J is TRBJ2-7 and V is TRBV7-9; perhaps TRBD1 as D (5 bases). The CDR3 extends over 15 amino acids. Germline V lookup: CDR1 SEHNR, CDR2 FQNEAQ (reference sequence). Trimming removed 2 bases at V and 4 bases at J, with 15 bases between. The CDR3 bases are TGTGCCAGCAGCTTATGGCGCCAGGGTGATTACGAGCAGTACTTC. Amino acids: CASSLWRQGDYEQYF.

In this sample, this clone turned up a few times. The V and J genes are TRBV7-3 and TRBJ1-1; maybe TRBD1 (6 bases). Germline CDR1 SGHTA, CDR2 FQGTGA. The CDR3 consists of 14 residues. V was clipped by 2 bases and J by 7 bases, with 14 bases between them. Written as DNA, the CDR3 is TGTGCCAGCAGCTTATATAGCCAGGGGAGTGAAGCTTTCTTT. This codes for CASSLYSQGSEAFF.

The chain recombines TRBV5-1 with TRBJ2-4, with 12 bases matching TRBD2. Germline V gene sequence: CDR1 SGHRS, CDR2 YFSETQ. The CDR3 length is 18 residues. V lost 5 bases to trimming and J lost 5 bases; unmatched junction nucleotides: 14. CDR3 sequence: CASRRFGLAGGSQNIQYF. CDR3 coding DNA: TGCGCCAGCAGGAGGTTTGGGCTAGCGGGAGGGTCCCAAAACATTCAGTACTTC.

The rearrangement joins TRBV24-1 to TRBJ2-5; the D is unclear. Germline CDR1 KGHDR, CDR2 SFDVKD. CDR3 size: 15 residues. V lost 2 bases, J lost 2 bases, and 11 bases lay in between. The CDR3 coding sequence is TGTGCCACCAGTGATTCCCGGGTCATACAAGAGACCCAGTACTTC. It yields the protein CATSDSRVIQETQYF.

V and J are TRBV5-4 and TRBJ2-7, with 10 bases fitting TRBD1. The V gene end was trimmed by 0 bases and the J gene end by 2 bases; junction bases not matched to a gene: 2. Looked up from germline, CDR1 is SGHNT and CDR2 is YYREEE (reference sequence). The CDR3 covers 15 residues. This CDR3 is CASSLGTGGTYEQYF. CDR3 nucleotides: TGTGCCAGCAGCTTGGGGACAGGGGGAACCTACGAGCAGTACTTC.

This chain connects TRBV4-1 to TRBJ1-1; no firm D call. Germline values: CDR1 MGHRA, CDR2 YSYEKL. V lost 1 base, J lost 1 base, and 4 bases lay in between. CDR3 length equals 13 residues. CDR3 nucleotides: TGCGCCAGCAGCCAAGGACAGAACACTGAAGCTTTCTTT. Translating gives CASSQGQNTEAFF.

The rearrangement links TRBV6-5 to TRBJ2-7, with a weak D call TRBD1 (5 bases). Germline CDR1 and CDR2: MNHEY and SVGAGI. V lost 8 bases to trimming and J lost 2 bases, with 13 bases between them. The CDR3 is 13 amino acids. CDR3 bases: TGTGCCAGCGAAGGGGTCTCAACCTACGAGCAGTACTTC. Encoded protein: CASEGVSTYEQYF.

This chain links TRBV7-9 with TRBJ2-2, with D possibly matching TRBD1 (7 bases). The CDR3 loop spans 16 amino acids. V dropped 8 bases and J dropped 3 bases, with 19 bases sitting between them. Germline V gene data show CDR1 as SEHNR and CDR2 as FQNEAQ (reference sequence). CDR3 residues: CASGSEGQTYTGELFF. The CDR3 DNA reads TGTGCCAGCGGCTCGGAGGGACAGACGTACACCGGGGAGCTGTTTTTT.

The chain joins TRBV5-6 to TRBJ1-2, with D unresolved. Germline CDR1 is SGHDT and CDR2 is YYEEEE. The germline V and J ends were trimmed by 3 bases and 4 bases, with 7 bases remaining between them. The CDR3 loop spans 12 amino acids. CDR3 amino acids: CASSSRIYGYTF. CDR3 nucleotides: TGTGCCAGCAGCTCGAGGATCTATGGCTACACCTTC.

This clone came up once. The chain's CDR3 is CASSQAASGVMSNEQFF. The DNA for the CDR3 is TGTGCCAGCAGCCAAGCGGCTAGCGGCGTAATGTCCAATGAGCAGTTCTTC. This chain uses TRBV3-1 (or the pseudogene TRBV3-2) with TRBJ2-1, with TRBD2 matching over 7 bases. The germline CDR1 and CDR2 sequences are LGHDT and YNNKEL (reference sequence). The V and J ends lost 1 base and 6 bases, in that order; junction bases with no gene match: 12. This CDR3 spans 17 amino acids.